The table lists the clone carrying this T cell receptor (beta chain) with many counts. Its target is not known. From genomic DNA, two-round multiplex PCR was used to amplify TCR beta CDR3. Initially, in first-round PCR, primers specific to each TRBV and TRBJ gene were used. MiXCR was run by TCRdb on the multiplex PCR reads, yielding one entry per CDR3 protein. The sample includes over 15,000 distinct CDR3 sequences, around three fifths of them seen just once. This entry comes from a study of prognosis after radiotherapy for stage I lung cancer. Study conclusions and caveats: Shannon entropy (measured after stereotactic body radiation therapy) was lower in patients who went on to develop distant metastases. Reportedly, patients with and without metastases differed in TRBV and TRBJ gene usage.

The trim removed 3 bases at V and 1 base at J, leaving 3 bases unmatched. There are 17 residues in the CDR3. Germline loops: CDR1 LNHDA, CDR2 SQIVND (reference sequence). This sequence joins TRBV19 and TRBJ2-2; 12 positions match TRBD2. This material consisted of PBMCs, taken before or after stereotactic body radiation therapy (not recorded which). The receptor was isolated from a donor aged 50 or older with non-small cell lung cancer. CDR3 protein: CASSILAGGVNTGELFF. The CDR3 DNA follows: TGTGCCAGTAGTATTCTAGCGGGAGGGGTGAACACCGGGGAGCTGTTTTTT.